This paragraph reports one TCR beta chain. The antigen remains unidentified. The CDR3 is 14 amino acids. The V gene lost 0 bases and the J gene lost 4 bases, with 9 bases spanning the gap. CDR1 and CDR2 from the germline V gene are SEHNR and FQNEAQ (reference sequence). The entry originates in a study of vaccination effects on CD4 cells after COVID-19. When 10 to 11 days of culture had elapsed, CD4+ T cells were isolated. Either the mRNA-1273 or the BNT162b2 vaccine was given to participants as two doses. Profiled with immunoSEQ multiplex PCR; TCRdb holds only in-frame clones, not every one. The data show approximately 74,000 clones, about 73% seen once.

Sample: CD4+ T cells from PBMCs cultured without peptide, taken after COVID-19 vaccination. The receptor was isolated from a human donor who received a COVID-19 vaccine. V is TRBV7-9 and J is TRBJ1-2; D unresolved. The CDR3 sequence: CASSLAQGFYGYTF. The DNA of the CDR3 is TGTGCCAGCAGCTTAGCGCAAGGGTTCTATGGCTACACCTTC.